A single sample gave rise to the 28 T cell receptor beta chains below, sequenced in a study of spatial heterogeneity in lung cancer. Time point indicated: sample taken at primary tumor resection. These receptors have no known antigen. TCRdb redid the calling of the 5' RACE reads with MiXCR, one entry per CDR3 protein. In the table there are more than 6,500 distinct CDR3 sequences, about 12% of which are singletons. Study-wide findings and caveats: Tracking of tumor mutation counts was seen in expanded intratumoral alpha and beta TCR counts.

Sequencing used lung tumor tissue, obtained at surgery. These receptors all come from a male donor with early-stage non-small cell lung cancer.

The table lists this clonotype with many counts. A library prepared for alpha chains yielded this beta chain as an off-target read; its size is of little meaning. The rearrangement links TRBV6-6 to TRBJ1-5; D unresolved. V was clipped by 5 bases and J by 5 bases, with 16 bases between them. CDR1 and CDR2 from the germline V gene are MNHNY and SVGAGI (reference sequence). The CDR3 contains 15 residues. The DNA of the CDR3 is TGTGCCAGCAGTACTGGGGTTCGGTGGGATCAGCCCCAGCATTTT. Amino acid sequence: CASSTGVRWDQPQHF.

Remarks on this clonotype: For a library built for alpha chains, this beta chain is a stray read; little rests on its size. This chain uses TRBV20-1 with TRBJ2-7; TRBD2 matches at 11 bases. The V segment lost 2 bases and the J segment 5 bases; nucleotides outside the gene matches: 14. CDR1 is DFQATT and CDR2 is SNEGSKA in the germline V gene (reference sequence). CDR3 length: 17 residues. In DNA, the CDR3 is TGCAGTGCTAGATCCCGGACTAGCGGGCGTTCGCCTAACGAGCAGTACTTC. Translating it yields CSARSRTSGRSPNEQYF.

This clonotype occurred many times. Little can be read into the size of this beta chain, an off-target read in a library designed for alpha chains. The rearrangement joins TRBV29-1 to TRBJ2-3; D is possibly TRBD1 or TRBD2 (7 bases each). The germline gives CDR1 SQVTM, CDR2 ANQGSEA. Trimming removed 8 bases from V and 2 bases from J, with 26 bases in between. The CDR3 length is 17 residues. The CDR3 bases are TGCAGCTACAGGGGCATATGGGAGGGCCTTAACACAGATACGCAGTATTTT. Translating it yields CSYRGIWEGLNTDTQYF.

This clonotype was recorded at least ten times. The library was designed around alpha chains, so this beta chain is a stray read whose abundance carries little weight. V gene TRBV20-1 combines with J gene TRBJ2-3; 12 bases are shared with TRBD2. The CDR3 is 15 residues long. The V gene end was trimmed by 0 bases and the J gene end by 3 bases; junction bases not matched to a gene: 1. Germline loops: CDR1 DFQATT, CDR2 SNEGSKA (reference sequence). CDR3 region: CSARDLAGGTDTQYF. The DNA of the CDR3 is TGCAGTGCTAGAGATCTAGCGGGAGGGACAGATACGCAGTATTTT.

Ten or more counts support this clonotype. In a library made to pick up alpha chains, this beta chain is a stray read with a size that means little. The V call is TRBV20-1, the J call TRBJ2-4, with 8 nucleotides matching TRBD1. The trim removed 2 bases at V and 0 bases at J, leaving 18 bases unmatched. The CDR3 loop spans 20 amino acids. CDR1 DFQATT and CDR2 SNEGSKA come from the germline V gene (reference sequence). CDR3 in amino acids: CSARPVGAGGWEPAKNIQYF. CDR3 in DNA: TGCAGTGCTAGACCGGTGGGGGCAGGGGGCTGGGAGCCAGCCAAAAACATTCAGTACTTC.

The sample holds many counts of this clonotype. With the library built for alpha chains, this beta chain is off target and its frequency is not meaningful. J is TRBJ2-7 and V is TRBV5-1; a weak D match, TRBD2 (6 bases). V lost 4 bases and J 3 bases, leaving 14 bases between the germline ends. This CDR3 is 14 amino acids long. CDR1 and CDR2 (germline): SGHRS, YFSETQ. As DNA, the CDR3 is TGCGCCAGCAGCCCCACCGGGGGTAACTACGAGCAGTACTTC. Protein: CASSPTGGNYEQYF.

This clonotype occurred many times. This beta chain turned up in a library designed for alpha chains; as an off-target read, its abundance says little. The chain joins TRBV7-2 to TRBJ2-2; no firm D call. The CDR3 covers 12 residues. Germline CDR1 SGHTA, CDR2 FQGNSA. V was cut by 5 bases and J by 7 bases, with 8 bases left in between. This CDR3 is CASSPTNGELFF. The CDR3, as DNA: TGTGCCAGCAGCCCGACGAACGGGGAGCTGTTTTTT.

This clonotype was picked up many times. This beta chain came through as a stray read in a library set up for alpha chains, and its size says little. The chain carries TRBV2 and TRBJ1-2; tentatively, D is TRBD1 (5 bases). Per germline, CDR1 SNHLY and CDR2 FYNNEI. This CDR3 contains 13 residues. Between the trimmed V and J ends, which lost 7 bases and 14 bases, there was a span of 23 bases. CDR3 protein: CASKVEIGSGGTF. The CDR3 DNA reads TGTGCCAGCAAGGTGGAAATAGGGTCCGGGGGGACCTTC.

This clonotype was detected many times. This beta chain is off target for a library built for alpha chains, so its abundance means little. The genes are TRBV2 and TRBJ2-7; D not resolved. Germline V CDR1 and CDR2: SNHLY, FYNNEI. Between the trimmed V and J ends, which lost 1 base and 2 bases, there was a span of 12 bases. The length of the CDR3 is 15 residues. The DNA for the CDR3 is TGTGCCAGCAGTGAAGGCAGCGCAGCGACCTACGAGCAGTACTTC. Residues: CASSEGSAATYEQYF.

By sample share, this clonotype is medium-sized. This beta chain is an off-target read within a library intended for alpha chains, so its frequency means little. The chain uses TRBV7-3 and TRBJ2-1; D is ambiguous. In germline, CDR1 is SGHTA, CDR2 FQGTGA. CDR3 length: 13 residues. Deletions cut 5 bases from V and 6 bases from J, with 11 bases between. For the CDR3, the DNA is TGTGCCAGCAGCGCCGATCCGCGCAATGAGCAGTTCTTC. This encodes CASSADPRNEQFF.

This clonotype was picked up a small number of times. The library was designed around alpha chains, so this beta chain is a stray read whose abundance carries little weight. Here the CDR3 DNA reads TGTGCCAGCAGTATAAACGGGGACAGCACAGATACGCAGTATTTT. This encodes CASSINGDSTDTQYF. The chain combines TRBV2 with TRBJ2-3; D tentatively fits TRBD1 or TRBD2 (5 bases each). Trimming pared 5 bases from V and 0 bases from J, leaving 12 bases between. The CDR3 covers 15 residues. Germline V gene sequence: CDR1 SNHLY, CDR2 FYNNEI.

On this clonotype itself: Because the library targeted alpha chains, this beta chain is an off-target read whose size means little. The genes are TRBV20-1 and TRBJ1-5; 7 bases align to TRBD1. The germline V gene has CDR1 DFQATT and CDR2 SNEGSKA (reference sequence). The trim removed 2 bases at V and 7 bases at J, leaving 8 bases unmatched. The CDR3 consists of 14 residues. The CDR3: CSARSDRASQPQHF. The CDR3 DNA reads TGCAGTGCTAGATCCGACAGGGCGAGCCAGCCCCAGCATTTT.

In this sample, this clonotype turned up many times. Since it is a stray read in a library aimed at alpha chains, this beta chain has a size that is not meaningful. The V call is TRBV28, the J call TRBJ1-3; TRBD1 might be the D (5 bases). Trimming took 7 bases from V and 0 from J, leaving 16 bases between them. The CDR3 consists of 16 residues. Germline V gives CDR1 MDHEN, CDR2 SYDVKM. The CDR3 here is CASTPTGGSSGNTIYF. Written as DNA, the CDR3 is TGTGCCAGCACCCCAACCGGGGGGTCCTCTGGAAACACCATATATTTT.

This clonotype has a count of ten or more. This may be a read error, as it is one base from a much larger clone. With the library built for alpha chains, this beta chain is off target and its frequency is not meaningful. The CDR3 region has the DNA TGTGCCAGCAGCCAAGTCTTCGGAAACATCATATATTTT. Protein product: CASSQVFGNIIYF. J is TRBJ1-3 and V is TRBV3-1; D gene ambiguous. Germline V gives CDR1 LGHDT, CDR2 YNNKEL (reference sequence). The CDR3 has 13 amino acids.

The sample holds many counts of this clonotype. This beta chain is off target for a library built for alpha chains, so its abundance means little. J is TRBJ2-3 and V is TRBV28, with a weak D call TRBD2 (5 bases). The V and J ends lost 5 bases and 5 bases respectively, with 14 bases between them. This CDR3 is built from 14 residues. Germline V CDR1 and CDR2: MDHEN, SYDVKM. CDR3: CASSPVLAGDTQYF. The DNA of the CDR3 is TGTGCCAGCAGTCCGGTCTTGGCGGGAGATACGCAGTATTTT.

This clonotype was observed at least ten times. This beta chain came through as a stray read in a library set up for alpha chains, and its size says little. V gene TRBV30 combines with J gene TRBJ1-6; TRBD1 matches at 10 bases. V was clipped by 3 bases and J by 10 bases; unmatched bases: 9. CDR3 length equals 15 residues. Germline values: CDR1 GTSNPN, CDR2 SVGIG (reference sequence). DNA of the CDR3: TGTGCCTGGAGCCCAGGGGGGACAGGGGTCTCACCCCTCCACTTT. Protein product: CAWSPGGTGVSPLHF.

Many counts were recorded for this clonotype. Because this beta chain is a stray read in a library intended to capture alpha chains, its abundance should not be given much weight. CDR3: CSVVSGLAGDWQFF. The CDR3 nucleotides are TGCAGCGTTGTTTCGGGACTAGCGGGAGACTGGCAGTTCTTC. The gene calls are TRBV29-1 and TRBJ2-1; TRBD2 agrees at 14 bases. Looked up from germline, CDR1 is SQVTM and CDR2 is ANQGSEA. The CDR3 runs to 14 residues. The V segment lost 4 bases and the J segment 12 bases; nucleotides outside the gene matches: 8.

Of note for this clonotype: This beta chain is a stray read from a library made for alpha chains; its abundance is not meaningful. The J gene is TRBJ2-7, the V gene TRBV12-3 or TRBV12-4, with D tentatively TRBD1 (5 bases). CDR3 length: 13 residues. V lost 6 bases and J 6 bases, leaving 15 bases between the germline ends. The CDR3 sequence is CASSHPRAAEQYF. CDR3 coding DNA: TGTGCCAGCAGCCACCCCAGGGCCGCCGAGCAGTACTTC.

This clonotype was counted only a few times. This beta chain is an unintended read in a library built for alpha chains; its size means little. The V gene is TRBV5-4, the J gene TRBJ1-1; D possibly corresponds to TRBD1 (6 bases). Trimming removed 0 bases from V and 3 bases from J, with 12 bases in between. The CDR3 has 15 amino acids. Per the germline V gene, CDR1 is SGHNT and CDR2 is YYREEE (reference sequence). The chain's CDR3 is CASSLAGRGDTEAFF. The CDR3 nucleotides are TGTGCCAGCAGCTTGGCGGGCAGGGGTGACACTGAAGCTTTCTTT.

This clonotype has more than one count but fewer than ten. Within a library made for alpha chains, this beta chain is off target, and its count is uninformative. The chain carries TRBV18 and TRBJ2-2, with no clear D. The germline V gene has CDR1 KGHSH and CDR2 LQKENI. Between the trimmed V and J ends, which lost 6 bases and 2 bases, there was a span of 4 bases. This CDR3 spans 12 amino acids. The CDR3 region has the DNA TGTGCCAGCTCTCCCAACACCGGGGAGCTGTTTTTT. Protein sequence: CASSPNTGELFF.

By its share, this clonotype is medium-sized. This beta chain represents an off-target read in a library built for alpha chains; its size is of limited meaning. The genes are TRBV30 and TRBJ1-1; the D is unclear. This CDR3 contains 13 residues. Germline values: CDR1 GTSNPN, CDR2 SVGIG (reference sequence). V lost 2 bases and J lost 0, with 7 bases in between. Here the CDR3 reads CAWSRVVNTEAFF. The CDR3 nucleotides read TGTGCCTGGAGTAGGGTGGTGAACACTGAAGCTTTCTTT.

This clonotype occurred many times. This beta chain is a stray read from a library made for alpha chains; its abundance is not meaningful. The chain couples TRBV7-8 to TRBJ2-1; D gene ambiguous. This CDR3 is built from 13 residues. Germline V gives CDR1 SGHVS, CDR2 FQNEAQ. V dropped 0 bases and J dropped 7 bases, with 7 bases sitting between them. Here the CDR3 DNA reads TGTGCCAGCAGCTTAGCGCGAGGAAATGAGCAGTTCTTC. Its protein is CASSLARGNEQFF. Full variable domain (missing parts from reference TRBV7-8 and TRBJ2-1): GAGVSQSPRYKVAKRGQDVALRCDPISGHVSLFWYQQALGQGPEFLTYFQNEAQLDKSGLPSDRFFAERPEGSVSTLKIQRTQQEDSAVYLCASSLARGNEQFFGPGTRLTVL.

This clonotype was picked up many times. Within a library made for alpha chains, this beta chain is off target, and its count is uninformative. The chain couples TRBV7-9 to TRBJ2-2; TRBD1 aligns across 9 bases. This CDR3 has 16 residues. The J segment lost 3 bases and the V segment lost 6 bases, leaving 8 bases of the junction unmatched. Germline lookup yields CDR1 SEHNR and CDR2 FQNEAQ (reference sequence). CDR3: CASSFTGTGYTGELFF. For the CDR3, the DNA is TGTGCCAGCAGTTTTACGGGGACAGGGTACACCGGGGAGCTGTTTTTT.

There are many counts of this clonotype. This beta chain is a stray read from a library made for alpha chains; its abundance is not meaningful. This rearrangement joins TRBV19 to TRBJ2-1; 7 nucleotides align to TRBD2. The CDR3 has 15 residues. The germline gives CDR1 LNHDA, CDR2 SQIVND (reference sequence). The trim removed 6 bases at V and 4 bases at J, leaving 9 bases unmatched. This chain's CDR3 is CASSPASGFYNEQFF. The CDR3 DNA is TGTGCCAGTAGCCCGGCTAGCGGATTTTACAATGAGCAGTTCTTC. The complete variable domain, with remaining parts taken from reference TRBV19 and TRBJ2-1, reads DGGITQSPKYLFRKEGQNVTLSCEQNLNHDAMYWYRQDPGQGLRLIYYSQIVNDFQKGDIAEGYSVSREKKESFPLTVTSAQKNPTAFYLCASSPASGFYNEQFFGPGTRLTVL.

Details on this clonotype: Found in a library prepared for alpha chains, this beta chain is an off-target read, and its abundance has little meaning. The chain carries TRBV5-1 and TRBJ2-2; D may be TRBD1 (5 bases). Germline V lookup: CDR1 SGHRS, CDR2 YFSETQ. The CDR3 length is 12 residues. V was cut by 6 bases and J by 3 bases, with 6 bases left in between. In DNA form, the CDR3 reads TGCGCCAGCATACAGGACACCGGGGAGCTGTTTTTT. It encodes CASIQDTGELFF. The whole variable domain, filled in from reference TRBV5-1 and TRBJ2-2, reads KAGVTQTPRYLIKTRGQQVTLSCSPISGHRSVSWYQQTPGQGLQFLFEYFSETQRNKGNFPGRFSGRQFSNSRSEMNVSTLELGDSALYLCASIQDTGELFFGEGSRLTVL.

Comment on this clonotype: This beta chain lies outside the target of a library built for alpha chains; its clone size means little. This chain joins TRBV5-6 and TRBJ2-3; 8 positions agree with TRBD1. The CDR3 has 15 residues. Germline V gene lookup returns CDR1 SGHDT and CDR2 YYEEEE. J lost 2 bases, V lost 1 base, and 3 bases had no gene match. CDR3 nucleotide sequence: TGTGCCAGCAGCTTGCGGACAGGGAACACAGATACGCAGTATTTT. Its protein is CASSLRTGNTDTQYF. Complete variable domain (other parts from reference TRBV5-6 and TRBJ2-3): DAGVTQSPTHLIKTRGQQVTLRCSPKSGHDTVSWYQQALGQGPQFIFQYYEEEERQRGNFPDRFSGHQFPNYSSELNVNALLLGDSALYLCASSLRTGNTDTQYFGPGTRLTVL.

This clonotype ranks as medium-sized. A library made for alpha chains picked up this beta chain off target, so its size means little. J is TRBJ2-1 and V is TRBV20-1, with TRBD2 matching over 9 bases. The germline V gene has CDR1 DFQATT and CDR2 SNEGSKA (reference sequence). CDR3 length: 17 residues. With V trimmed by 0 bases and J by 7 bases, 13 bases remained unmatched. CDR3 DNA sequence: TGCAGTGCTAGAGATCCGCTTAGCGGGAGCTTAGGGAATGAGCAGTTCTTC. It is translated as CSARDPLSGSLGNEQFF.

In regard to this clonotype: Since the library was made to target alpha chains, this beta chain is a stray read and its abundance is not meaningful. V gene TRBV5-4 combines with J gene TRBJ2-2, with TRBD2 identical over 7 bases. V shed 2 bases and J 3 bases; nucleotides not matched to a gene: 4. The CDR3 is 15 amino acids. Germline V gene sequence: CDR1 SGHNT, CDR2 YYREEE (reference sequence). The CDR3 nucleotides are TGTGCCAGCAGCTTACCCCTAGCGGACACCGGGGAGCTGTTTTTT. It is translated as CASSLPLADTGELFF.